This T cell receptor (beta chain) appears in the sequencing data of a study of blood T cell repertoires in COVID-19. As for the study in general: Specimens from acute and convalescent COVID-19 originated in the United States, Italy and Spain.

This clone has only one observation. The repertoire was sequenced with immunoSEQ multiplex PCR; TCRdb's copy has only in-frame clones and lacks some. Among some 300,000 clones listed, around nine tenths were seen once. Cohort 3 donors were reported recovered after two negative PCRs, clearance, or symptom resolution. The V gene lost 4 bases and the J gene lost 8 bases, with 22 bases spanning the gap. CDR1 SGDLS and CDR2 YYNGEE come from the germline V gene. The CDR3 runs 16 residues. The chain combines TRBV9 with TRBJ2-4, with D maybe TRBD2 (5 bases). The clonotype was recovered from a woman aged 40 to 49 who had recovered from COVID-19. Sequenced sample: PBMCs or T cells enriched from blood (not recorded which). The DNA of the CDR3 is TGTGCCAGCAGCTCTCCCACCCCCGAGAACGGGGACATTCAGTACTTC. Translating gives CASSSPTPENGDIQYF.